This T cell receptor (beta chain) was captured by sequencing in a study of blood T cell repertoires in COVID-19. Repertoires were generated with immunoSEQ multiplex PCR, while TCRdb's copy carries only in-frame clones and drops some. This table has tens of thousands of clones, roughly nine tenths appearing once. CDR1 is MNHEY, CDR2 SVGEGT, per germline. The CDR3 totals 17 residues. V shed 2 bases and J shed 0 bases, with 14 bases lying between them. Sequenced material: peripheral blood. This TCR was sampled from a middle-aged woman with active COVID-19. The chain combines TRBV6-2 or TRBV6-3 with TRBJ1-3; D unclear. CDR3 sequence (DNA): TGTGCCAGCAGTTACCGCCAACACAGCTCCTCTGGAAACACCATATATTTT. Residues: CASSYRQHSSSGNTIYF.